The 9 T cell receptor beta chains presented below share a single source sample, sequenced in a study of blood T cell repertoires in COVID-19. The method was immunoSEQ multiplex PCR; TCRdb's version includes in-frame clones alone and lacks a portion of them. Of about 250,000 clones listed, 75% to 90% are singletons. Sequences were obtained from peripheral blood. The receptors originated from a woman in her thirties with active or convalescent COVID-19.

Points on this clone: An end of the junction does not agree with germline; a read error may underlie this. The V gene is TRBV7-7, the J gene TRBJ2-3; 9 nucleotides agree with TRBD2. Germline CDR1 reads SSHAT; CDR2 reads FNYEAQ (reference sequence). This CDR3 has 15 residues. The CDR3 DNA sequence: TGTGCTAGCAGCTTAGTAGCGGGGGACACAGATACGCAGTATTTT. As protein: CASSLVAGDTDTQYF.

This chain links TRBV3-1 (or the pseudogene TRBV3-2) with TRBJ1-3; no reliable D call. V shed 0 bases and J shed 4 bases, with 4 bases lying between them. The CDR3 is 13 amino acids. The germline CDR1 and CDR2 sequences are LGHDT and YNNKEL (reference sequence). In nucleotides, the CDR3 is TGTGCCAGCAGCCAAGACAGAGGAAACACCATATATTTT. This codes for CASSQDRGNTIYF.

The CDR3 sequence: CASSRQDEQFF. The CDR3 DNA reads as TGTGCCAGTAGTCGGCAGGATGAGCAGTTCTTC. The chain links TRBV19 to TRBJ2-1; D not certain. This CDR3 is 11 amino acids long. The V and J ends lost 5 bases and 8 bases respectively, with 7 bases between them. Germline loops: CDR1 LNHDA, CDR2 SQIVND (reference sequence).

The chain has TRBV30 and TRBJ1-5; TRBD1 is a possible D gene (6 bases). In germline, CDR1 is GTSNPN, CDR2 SVGIG (reference sequence). The V end lost 0 bases, the J end lost 2 bases, and 11 bases lay between the germline ends. There are 15 residues in the CDR3. The chain's CDR3 is CAWSVSGHGNQPQHF. The CDR3 DNA is TGTGCCTGGAGTGTATCGGGACATGGCAATCAGCCCCAGCATTTT.

There are a few counts of this clone. The chain uses TRBV19 and TRBJ2-2; possibly TRBD1 for D (6 bases). This CDR3 comprises 13 residues. Germline V gene data show CDR1 as LNHDA and CDR2 as SQIVND (reference sequence). V was clipped by 4 bases and J by 5 bases, with 8 bases between them. Here the CDR3 DNA reads TGTGCCAGTAGTAACCAGGGGACCGGGGAGCTGTTTTTT. Translation gives CASSNQGTGELFF.

This sequence joins TRBV24-1 and TRBJ1-4; D ambiguous. Looked up from germline, CDR1 is KGHDR and CDR2 is SFDVKD. V was trimmed by 5 bases and J by 7 bases, leaving 13 bases between them. This CDR3 spans 14 amino acids. The CDR3 loop is CATSARGEGEKLFF. As DNA, the CDR3 is TGTGCCACCAGTGCCCGCGGGGAGGGTGAAAAACTGTTTTTT.

The rearrangement links TRBV3-1 (or the pseudogene TRBV3-2) to TRBJ1-6; TRBD1 agrees at 8 bases. Germline assignment: CDR1 LGHDT and CDR2 YNNKEL (reference sequence). This CDR3 comprises 17 residues. Germline trimming cut 2 bases from V and 0 bases from J; bases unmatched to any gene: 3. The CDR3 coding sequence is TGTGCCAGCAGCCAAACAGGGGGTAGCTCCTATAATTCACCCCTCCACTTT. Translation: CASSQTGGSSYNSPLHF.

J is TRBJ1-1 and V is TRBV7-2; possibly TRBD1 for D (6 bases). The CDR3 spans 14 residues. Trimming removed 3 bases at V and 5 bases at J, with 13 bases between. CDR1 and CDR2 from the germline V gene are SGHTA and FQGNSA. CDR3 sequence (DNA): TGTGCCAGCAGCTTGGACAGTTGGGGAACTGAAGCTTTCTTT. Encoded protein: CASSLDSWGTEAFF.

This clone was found once. The same CDR3 is also encoded by other DNA sequences in this sample. The J gene is TRBJ1-2, the V gene TRBV9; 9 bases are a match to TRBD1. V lost 4 bases, J lost 2 bases, and 3 bases stayed unmatched. CDR3 length equals 14 residues. Germline loops: CDR1 SGDLS, CDR2 YYNGEE. The chain's CDR3 is CASSKGQGNYGYTF. The CDR3 region has the DNA TGTGCCAGCAGCAAAGGACAGGGGAACTATGGCTACACCTTC.